A selection of T cell receptor beta chains follows, all from one sample in a study of somatic mutations in cytotoxic T cells in rheumatoid arthritis. Clones were read by immunoSEQ multiplex PCR, and TCRdb kept only the in-frame ones, dropping some. The sample has more than 11,000 clones; roughly 72% are singletons. The sequencing sample was made of CD8+ T cells sorted from blood. The receptors originated from an adult with rheumatoid arthritis. CDR3s include the opening cysteine and the closing phenylalanine or tryptophan. The D gene is left open where the match is weak. The size field is filled for only some rows; it gives once, few, many or a size class.

abundance	d_gene	j_gene	v_gene	CDR3aa	CDR3nt
NA	TRBD1	TRBJ1-1	TRBV2	CASRDRVNTEAFF	TGTGCCAGCCGGGACAGGGTCAACACTGAAGCTTTCTTT
NA	NA	TRBJ1-2	TRBV28	CASSLQGFIGYTF	TGTGCCAGCAGTTTACAAGGGTTTATTGGCTACACCTTC
NA	NA	TRBJ1-5	TRBV27	CATGSNQPQHF	TGTGCCACGGGAAGCAATCAGCCCCAGCATTTT
NA	TRBD1	TRBJ1-1	TRBV6-5	CASSYPGDRGETEAFF	TGTGCCAGCAGTTACCCCGGGGACAGGGGGGAGACTGAAGCTTTCTTT
NA	NA	TRBJ2-7	TRBV27	CASSFGGGGYEQYF	TGTGCCAGCAGTTTCGGGGGAGGGGGCTACGAGCAGTACTTC
NA	NA	TRBJ1-1	TRBV2	CASSEALRGLGTEAFF	TGTGCCAGCAGTGAAGCGCTTCGGGGGCTGGGCACTGAAGCTTTCTTT
NA	NA	TRBJ2-5	TRBV6-6	CASSYRMDQKETQYF	TGTGCCAGCAGTTACCGCATGGACCAGAAAGAGACCCAGTACTTC
few	NA	TRBJ2-7	TRBV28	CVVVPINSYEQYF	TGTGTGGTCGTGCCGATTAACTCCTACGAGCAGTACTTC
NA	NA	TRBJ1-2	TRBV19	CASSPSLYGYTF	TGTGCCAGTAGCCCCTCACTGTATGGCTACACCTTC
few	NA	TRBJ1-2	TRBV19	CASSTKGLYGYTF	TGTGCCAGTAGTACAAAGGGACTATATGGCTACACCTTC
NA	NA	TRBJ1-5	TRBV27	CASSLREDQPQHF	TGTGCCAGCAGTCTCCGGGAGGATCAGCCCCAGCATTTT
NA	TRBD2	TRBJ2-1	TRBV10-2	CASLGGPSGSYNEQFF	TGCGCCAGCTTAGGTGGCCCTAGCGGCTCCTACAATGAGCAGTTCTTC
NA	NA	TRBJ2-1	TRBV4-1	CASSQDPTSSYNEQFF	TGCGCCAGCAGCCAAGACCCGACATCGTCCTACAATGAGCAGTTCTTC
NA	TRBD2	TRBJ2-1	TRBV27	CASSLTSGFYNEQFF	TGTGCCAGCAGCCTCACTAGCGGGTTCTACAATGAGCAGTTCTTC
few	NA	TRBJ1-2	TRBV7-9	CASSLGHEYNYGYTF	TGTGCCAGCAGCTTGGGACACGAATATAACTATGGCTACACCTTC
once	NA	TRBJ2-3	TRBV10-3	CAISESRGRGTDTQYF	TGTGCCATCAGTGAGTCGAGGGGCCGAGGCACAGATACGCAGTATTTT
NA	TRBD1	TRBJ2-7	TRBV9	CASSVSGQGYEQYF	TGTGCCAGCAGCGTTAGTGGACAGGGTTACGAGCAGTACTTC
NA	NA	TRBJ2-7	TRBV9	CASSVSPLEQTYEQYF	TGTGCCAGCAGCGTATCCCCACTCGAACAAACCTACGAGCAGTACTTC
NA	TRBD1	TRBJ2-1	TRBV15	CATSLRQGSPNEQFF	TGTGCCACCAGTCTCCGACAGGGGTCCCCCAATGAGCAGTTCTTC
NA	NA	TRBJ2-2	TRBV11-3	CASSLSPGEGGGELFF	TGTGCCAGCAGCTTATCCCCCGGGGAAGGGGGCGGGGAGCTGTTTTTT
NA	NA	TRBJ2-2	TRBV27	CASSFFVGDPGELFF	TGTGCCAGCAGTTTCTTTGTGGGGGACCCCGGGGAGCTGTTTTTT
NA	NA	TRBJ2-1	TRBV10-1	CASSEREAGPVYNEQFF	TGCGCCAGCAGTGAAAGGGAAGCGGGCCCCGTGTACAATGAGCAGTTCTTC
NA	NA	TRBJ2-5	TRBV6-6	CASTQGGRQETQYF	TGTGCCAGCACCCAGGGGGGGCGCCAAGAGACCCAGTACTTC
NA	TRBD1	TRBJ1-1	TRBV7-6	CASSLGGTGEAFF	TGTGCCAGCAGCTTAGGGGGGACAGGGGAAGCTTTCTTT
NA	NA	TRBJ1-5	TRBV9	CASSVESGLGQPQHF	TGTGCCAGCAGCGTAGAATCCGGGTTGGGTCAGCCCCAGCATTTT
NA	NA	TRBJ1-5	TRBV6-1	CASSEAPGPRINQPQHF	TGTGCCAGCAGTGAAGCGCCGGGCCCTCGGATAAATCAGCCCCAGCATTTT
NA	NA	TRBJ2-4	TRBV7-2	CASRVTVGPSLAKNIQYF	TGTGCCAGCAGGGTCACGGTAGGGCCCTCTCTAGCCAAAAACATTCAGTACTTC
few	NA	TRBJ2-7	TRBV10-2	CATGEGDPSYEQYF	TGCGCCACCGGCGAGGGGGACCCTTCCTACGAGCAGTACTTC
once	NA	TRBJ1-1	TRBV9	CASSVVVGSPEAFF	TGTGCCAGCAGCGTAGTCGTGGGGTCCCCTGAAGCTTTCTTT
NA	NA	TRBJ2-1	TRBV4-1	CASSQRQGSSYNEQFF	TGCGCCAGCAGCCAAAGGCAGGGGAGCTCCTACAATGAGCAGTTCTTC
NA	NA	TRBJ1-2	TRBV5-4	CASSLEGQPYGYTF	TGTGCCAGCAGCTTGGAGGGGCAGCCCTATGGCTACACCTTC
NA	NA	TRBJ2-7	TRBV4-1	CASSLTRDTGSYEQYF	TGCGCCAGCAGCCTCACCCGGGACACCGGATCCTACGAGCAGTACTTC
NA	TRBD2	TRBJ2-1	TRBV9	CASSETSGGVYNEQFF	TGTGCCAGCAGCGAGACTAGCGGGGGGGTCTACAATGAGCAGTTCTTC
NA	NA	TRBJ2-5	TRBV13	CASSFGGVGVKTQYF	TGTGCCAGCAGCTTCGGGGGAGTGGGGGTGAAGACCCAGTACTTC
NA	NA	TRBJ1-2	TRBV10-3	CAVSTSLGARDAGYTF	TGTGCCGTGTCCACCTCCCTTGGGGCCCGGGACGCGGGCTACACCTTC
NA	NA	TRBJ2-7	TRBV28	CASNRVGGLYEQYF	TGTGCCAGCAATCGAGTAGGCGGTCTATACGAGCAGTACTTC
NA	NA	TRBJ2-7	TRBV12-1	CASSFRGPGGGAHEQYF	TGTGCCAGCAGCTTTCGAGGACCCGGCGGGGGGGCCCACGAGCAGTACTTC